One and the same sample provided the 10 T cell receptor beta chains below, sequenced in a study of graft-versus-host responses after intestinal transplantation. No antigens are known for them. Only in-frame clones appear in the TCRdb table, and some are missing; sequencing was by immunoSEQ multiplex PCR. This table has tens of thousands of clones, about nine tenths appearing once. This sample comprised unstimulated CD4+ T cells sorted from spleen or lymph node cells, obtained before intestinal transplant. Receptors originate from a human donor who received an intestinal transplant.

DNA of the CDR3: TGCAGCTCCACAGGTTCTTACTACAATGAGCAGTTCTTC. Its protein product is CSSTGSYYNEQFF. This sequence joins TRBV29-1 and TRBJ2-1; weak D call: TRBD1 (5 bases). This CDR3 comprises 13 residues. The V gene lost 8 bases and the J gene lost 3 bases, with 14 bases spanning the gap. Looked up from germline, CDR1 is SQVTM and CDR2 is ANQGSEA.

About this clone itself: In the same sample, other DNA sequences code for this CDR3. The V gene is TRBV10-3, the J gene TRBJ2-7; 9 bases agree with TRBD2. Germline CDR1 is ENHRY and CDR2 is SYGVKD. This CDR3 comprises 16 residues. J was trimmed by 5 bases and V by 2 bases; bases with no gene match: 10. The CDR3: CAISEEDSGSKHEQYF. CDR3 in DNA: TGTGCCATCAGTGAGGAAGATAGCGGGAGTAAGCACGAGCAGTACTTC.

In regard to this clone: Mismatch with germline at one junction end may stem from a read error. The chain has TRBV5-1 and TRBJ2-1; 7 bases map to TRBD2. This CDR3 is 14 amino acids long. Germline lookup yields CDR1 SGHRS and CDR2 YFSETQ. The CDR3 loop reads CASTLLAGYNEQFF. CDR3 bases: TGCGCCAGCACCTTGTTAGCGGGTTACAATGAGCAGTTCTTC.

The chain links TRBV7-2 to TRBJ2-7; unclear D gene. The CDR3 loop spans 16 amino acids. Per the germline V gene, CDR1 is SGHTA and CDR2 is FQGNSA. Trimming shortened V by 3 bases and J by 2 bases, and 17 bases separated the two germline ends. CDR3 amino acids: CASSFHKGSRTYEQYF. The CDR3 bases are TGTGCCAGCAGCTTTCATAAGGGCAGCCGAACCTACGAGCAGTACTTC.

The chain combines TRBV5-1 with TRBJ2-7; 14 bases are shared with TRBD2. The CDR3 has 15 residues. The germline V gene has CDR1 SGHRS and CDR2 YFSETQ. V lost 3 bases, J lost 7 bases, and 6 bases stayed unmatched. CDR3 sequence: CASSSGLAGVQEQYF. The CDR3 region has the DNA TGCGCCAGCAGCTCGGGACTAGCGGGAGTTCAGGAGCAGTACTTC.

The gene calls are TRBV1 and TRBJ2-6; the tabulated D call, TRBD1, remains unverified against the DNA. TRBV1 is termed a pseudogene. CDR3 length: 18 residues. The CDR3 spells CTSSSCRLSQSRANVLTF. The CDR3 nucleotides read TGCACCAGCAGCTCATGTCGTTTGTCACAAAGTCGGGCCAACGTCCTGACTTTC.

This chain uses TRBV19 with TRBJ2-5; D is unclear. The J call may be wrong; the DNA end is better matched by TRBJ2-7. The germline CDR1 and CDR2 sequences are LNHDA and SQIVND (reference sequence). CDR3 length equals 12 residues. The CDR3 protein is CASRGRSYEQYF. Here the CDR3 DNA reads TGTGCCAGTAGGGGCAGATCCTACGAGCAGTACTTC.

CDR3 bases: TGTGCCAGCAGCTTATTCAGTTTGAGACAGATCTCTGAAGCTTTCTTT. Amino acids: CASSLFSLRQISEAFF. V and J are TRBV11-2 and TRBJ1-1, with a possible D match to TRBD1 (5 bases). The CDR3 length is 16 residues. V dropped 2 bases and J dropped 6 bases, with 19 bases sitting between them. Germline V lookup: CDR1 SGHAT, CDR2 FQNNGV.

The V gene is TRBV18, the J gene TRBJ2-5, with a tentative D call TRBD1 (5 bases). Germline CDR1 KGHSH, CDR2 LQKENI. This CDR3 is built from 14 residues. Trimming pared 0 bases from V and 3 bases from J, leaving 8 bases between. For the CDR3, the DNA is TGTGCCAGCTCACCACCGGGGCAGGAAGAGACCCAGTACTTC. This translates into CASSPPGQEETQYF.

The chain uses TRBV5-1 and TRBJ2-5, with a possible D match to TRBD1 (5 bases). The CDR3 extends over 13 amino acids. CDR1 is SGHRS, CDR2 YFSETQ, per germline. The germline V and J ends were trimmed by 2 bases and 7 bases, with 12 bases remaining between them. The CDR3 protein is CASSFGHERTQYF. As DNA, the CDR3 is TGCGCCAGCAGCTTTGGACATGAACGGACCCAGTACTTC. The variable domain in full, completed from reference TRBV5-1 and TRBJ2-5, reads KAGVTQTPRYLIKTRGQQVTLSCSPISGHRSVSWYQQTPGQGLQFLFEYFSETQRNKGNFPGRFSGRQFSNSRSEMNVSTLELGDSALYLCASSFGHERTQYFGPGTRLLVL.